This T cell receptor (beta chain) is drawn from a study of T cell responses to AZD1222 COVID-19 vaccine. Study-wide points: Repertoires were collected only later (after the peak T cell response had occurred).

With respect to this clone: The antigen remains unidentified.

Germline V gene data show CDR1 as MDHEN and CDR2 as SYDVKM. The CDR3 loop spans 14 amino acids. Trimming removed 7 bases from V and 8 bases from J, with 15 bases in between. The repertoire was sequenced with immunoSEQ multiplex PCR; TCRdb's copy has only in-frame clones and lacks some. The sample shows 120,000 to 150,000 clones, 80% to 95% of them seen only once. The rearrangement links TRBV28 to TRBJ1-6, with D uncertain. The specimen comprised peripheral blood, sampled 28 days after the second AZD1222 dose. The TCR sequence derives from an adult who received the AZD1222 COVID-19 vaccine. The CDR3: CASIQGRGYSPLHF. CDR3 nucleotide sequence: TGTGCCAGCATTCAAGGGCGCGGTTATTCACCCCTCCACTTT.